This passage covers 17 T cell receptor beta chains from one sample sequenced in a study of vaccination and CD4 T cells after COVID-19. Once obtained from cultured CD4+ T cells, the DNA was sequenced using the Oncomine TCR Beta short-read assay. TCRdb fed the PCR reads into MiXCR, producing one record per CDR3 protein. The sample includes 15,000 to 20,000 distinct CDR3 sequences, 50% seen only once; the top ten take approximately 12%. These receptors are not linked to any known antigen. Described treatment: approximately nine-day PBMC culture with coronavirus spike peptide pools or control peptides (ViraFEST assay). Sequenced input: CD4+ T cells from blood, cultured in vitro. Receptors were obtained from a human donor who had recovered from COVID-19.

This clonotype is large in the sample. J is TRBJ1-6 and V is TRBV30; D call uncertain. Between the trimmed V and J ends, which lost 1 base and 7 bases, there was a span of 11 bases. The CDR3 totals 14 residues. CDR1 is GTSNPN, CDR2 SVGIG, per germline (reference sequence). The CDR3 is CAWSASFLNSPLHF. Here the CDR3 DNA reads TGTGCCTGGAGTGCATCGTTCTTAAATTCACCCCTCCACTTT.

J is TRBJ2-7 and V is TRBV12-3 or TRBV12-4, with a weak D call TRBD2 (6 bases). Trimming stripped 7 bases from V and 3 bases from J, with 16 bases between. This CDR3 contains 14 residues. DNA for the CDR3: TGTGCCAGCACCCCTGGAGGGGTAGACTACGAGCAGTACTTC. Amino acids: CASTPGGVDYEQYF.

The V call is TRBV28, the J call TRBJ2-7; D possibly corresponds to TRBD2 (6 bases). V lost 3 bases, J lost 2 bases, and 14 bases lay in between. The CDR3 runs to 15 residues. Germline values: CDR1 MDHEN, CDR2 SYDVKM. Here the CDR3 reads CASSFEWEDPYEQYF. The CDR3 region has the DNA TGTGCCAGCAGTTTTGAGTGGGAGGATCCCTACGAGCAGTACTTC.

The CDR3 nucleotides are TGTGCCAGCAGCTTCCTGGCTAGCGGGATCGACAATGAGCAGTTCTTC. It specifies CASSFLASGIDNEQFF. V usage is TRBV5-5 and J usage is TRBJ2-1; 9 bases line up with TRBD2. V was clipped by 2 bases and J by 5 bases; unmatched bases: 8. The CDR3 runs to 16 residues. Germline CDR1 SGHKS, CDR2 YYEKEE (reference sequence). The full variable domain, its missing parts supplied by reference TRBV5-5 and TRBJ2-1, is DAGVTQSPTHLIKTRGQQVTLRCSPISGHKSVSWYQQVLGQGPQFIFQYYEKEERGRGNFPDRFSARQFPNYSSELNVNALLLGDSALYLCASSFLASGIDNEQFFGPGTRLTVL.

This clonotype was found a few times. This chain uses TRBV6-4 with TRBJ2-2, with 7 positions matching TRBD1. Germline lookup yields CDR1 MRHNA and CDR2 SNTAGT. V lost 8 bases, J lost 8 bases, and 14 bases stayed unmatched. The CDR3 loop spans 15 amino acids. CDR3 DNA sequence: TGTGCCAGCCGGAGCCGGGACAGCCTGGCGGGGGAGCTGTTTTTT. It encodes CASRSRDSLAGELFF.

This chain joins TRBV23-1 and TRBJ2-3, with D perhaps matching TRBD1 (6 bases). TRBV23-1 is flagged as an ORF with uncertain function. Deletions cut 8 bases from V and 4 bases from J, with 10 bases between. This CDR3 has 12 residues. CDR3 bases: TGCGCCAGCCGCACAGGGCCAGATACGCAGTATTTT. It is translated as CASRTGPDTQYF.

The chain is built from TRBV5-6 and TRBJ1-2; 10 positions match TRBD1. CDR3 size: 16 residues. The germline gives CDR1 SGHDT, CDR2 YYEEEE. Trimming removed 0 bases from V and 8 bases from J; junction bases left unmatched: 10. The CDR3: CASSLVGGGTGVGYTF. The CDR3 bases are TGTGCCAGCAGCTTGGTCGGCGGCGGGACAGGGGTCGGCTACACCTTC.

This clonotype has more than one count but fewer than ten. CDR3 sequence: CASSFPRGGNTEAFF. CDR3 DNA sequence: TGTGCCAGCAGTTTCCCTCGCGGGGGGAACACTGAAGCTTTCTTT. The chain has TRBV28 and TRBJ1-1, with D possibly matching TRBD1 (5 bases). V was clipped by 3 bases and J by 1 base, with 12 bases between them. CDR3 size: 15 residues. Germline V gene data show CDR1 as MDHEN and CDR2 as SYDVKM.

The chain couples TRBV7-8 to TRBJ1-1; 10 positions agree with TRBD1. This CDR3 is 18 amino acids long. Germline V gene lookup returns CDR1 SGHVS and CDR2 FQNEAQ. Germline trimming cut 6 bases from V and 4 bases from J; bases unmatched to any gene: 17. The CDR3 sequence is CASSFSGQGLFQSTEAFF. The CDR3 coding sequence is TGTGCCAGCAGTTTCTCGGGACAGGGGCTTTTCCAAAGCACTGAAGCTTTCTTT.

This clonotype was found a few times. The genes are TRBV7-3 and TRBJ1-1; no definite D call. Between the trimmed V and J ends, which lost 5 bases and 5 bases, there was a span of 18 bases. The germline V gene encodes CDR1 SGHTA and CDR2 FQGTGA. The CDR3 covers 15 residues. CDR3 region: CASSPTGRSGTEAFF. The CDR3 DNA sequence: TGTGCCAGCAGCCCTACGGGCCGTTCGGGGACTGAAGCTTTCTTT.

V gene TRBV6-5 combines with J gene TRBJ2-7, with D tentatively TRBD1 (6 bases). The CDR3 is 15 amino acids. Between the trimmed V and J ends, which lost 6 bases and 2 bases, there was a span of 17 bases. CDR1 and CDR2 from the germline V gene are MNHEY and SVGAGI. The CDR3 DNA follows: TGTGCCAGCAGGTACCGGGACACGGGTCCCTACGAGCAGTACTTC. It is translated as CASRYRDTGPYEQYF.

CDR3 in amino acids: CSARTFLAGEGNEQFF. The CDR3 DNA sequence: TGCAGTGCTAGAACATTTCTAGCGGGAGAGGGTAATGAGCAGTTCTTC. V and J are TRBV20-1 and TRBJ2-1; 10 bases align to TRBD2. This CDR3 region has 16 residues. Germline V gene lookup returns CDR1 DFQATT and CDR2 SNEGSKA (reference sequence). V lost 2 bases and J lost 7; bases outside the gene matches: 11.

This chain links TRBV19 with TRBJ2-1, with TRBD2 matching over 11 bases. Per the germline V gene, CDR1 is LNHDA and CDR2 is SQIVND (reference sequence). The V gene end was trimmed by 7 bases and the J gene end by 6 bases; junction bases not matched to a gene: 2. This CDR3 is 13 amino acids long. The chain's CDR3 is CASKLAGANEQFF. Here the CDR3 DNA reads TGTGCCAGTAAACTAGCGGGAGCCAATGAGCAGTTCTTC.

This clonotype came up a few times. For the CDR3, the DNA is TGTGCCAGTAGTATGGAGGATGCCGGGGAGCTGTTTTTT. Its translation: CASSMEDAGELFF. This chain connects TRBV19 to TRBJ2-2; a weak D match, TRBD2 (5 bases). The CDR3 covers 13 residues. CDR1 is LNHDA, CDR2 SQIVND, per germline (reference sequence). Trimming shortened V by 3 bases and J by 6 bases, and 8 bases separated the two germline ends.

The chain links TRBV7-9 to TRBJ2-1; D is unclear. The V end lost 3 bases, the J end lost 7 bases, and 4 bases lay between the germline ends. The CDR3 length is 11 residues. Germline lookup yields CDR1 SEHNR and CDR2 FQNEAQ (reference sequence). CDR3 sequence (DNA): TGTGCCAGCAGCTTGAGGAATGAGCAGTTCTTC. Translating it yields CASSLRNEQFF.

As DNA, the CDR3 is TGTGCCAGCAGCTTAGGAGGGGCGGGGGAGCAGTACTTC. Translated: CASSLGGAGEQYF. The V gene is TRBV7-6, the J gene TRBJ2-7; TRBD2 is a possible D gene (6 bases). Trimming left V 1 base short and J 7 bases short, with 11 bases between. The CDR3 is made up of 13 amino acids. Germline CDR1 and CDR2: SGHVS and FNYEAQ.

The V call is TRBV6-1, the J call TRBJ2-2; no definite D call. V gave up 4 bases and J gave up 5 bases, with 11 bases separating them. The CDR3 spans 14 residues. The germline CDR1 and CDR2 sequences are MNHNS and SASEGT. CDR3 in amino acids: CASSVTFITGELFF. The CDR3 nucleotides are TGTGCCAGCAGTGTGACATTTATTACCGGGGAGCTGTTTTTT.